The 5 T cell receptor beta chains below were found in one sample sequenced in a study of CD8 T cells in Susac syndrome. cDNA came from 0.5 to 1 ug RNA primed by random hexamers. TCRdb redid the calling of the immunoSEQ multiplex PCR reads with MiXCR, one entry per CDR3 protein. In the table there are about 300,000 distinct CDR3 sequences, 70% to 90% of which are singletons. The sequencing input was CD8+ T cells from PBMCs. The receptor set was obtained from a human donor with multiple sclerosis.

This chain joins TRBV6-1 and TRBJ2-7; tentatively, D is TRBD1 (7 bases). CDR1 and CDR2 from the germline V gene are MNHNS and SASEGT. The CDR3 contains 13 residues. V lost 0 bases and J 6 bases, leaving 9 bases between the germline ends. CDR3 bases: TGTGCCAGCAGTGAAGCCCAGGGGGGCGAGCAGTACTTC. Translating it yields CASSEAQGGEQYF.

J is TRBJ2-5 and V is TRBV5-8; maybe TRBD1 (5 bases). The CDR3 is made up of 14 amino acids. Germline lookup yields CDR1 SGHTS and CDR2 YDEGEE. V shed 0 bases and J shed 6 bases, with 12 bases lying between them. The CDR3: CASSLGQLLQTQYF. The CDR3 nucleotides are TGTGCCAGCAGCTTGGGACAGCTTCTACAGACCCAGTACTTC.

V usage is TRBV2 and J usage is TRBJ2-1, with TRBD2 matching 11 bases. V shed 10 bases, J shed 0 bases, and the junction held 11 bases outside the gene matches. Germline lookup yields CDR1 SNHLY and CDR2 FYNNEI. The CDR3 consists of 17 residues. The CDR3 reads CAIPLVAGGRSYNEQFF. The CDR3 nucleotides read TGTGCCATCCCGCTCGTAGCGGGAGGGCGCTCCTACAATGAGCAGTTCTTC.

The V and J genes are TRBV15 and TRBJ2-1; TRBD2 agrees at 11 bases. V lost 0 bases and J lost 2; bases outside the gene matches: 3. Germline V gene lookup returns CDR1 LNHNV and CDR2 YYDKDF (reference sequence). This CDR3 is built from 17 residues. CDR3 sequence reads: CATSRDLAGGPYNEQFF. The DNA for the CDR3 is TGTGCCACCAGCAGAGATCTAGCGGGAGGCCCCTACAATGAGCAGTTCTTC.

The V call is TRBV9, the J call TRBJ2-3; TRBD2 matches at 12 bases. The length of the CDR3 is 21 residues. With 4 bases clipped from V and 0 bases from J, the junction kept 18 bases outside the gene matches. Germline V lookup: CDR1 SGDLS, CDR2 YYNGEE. CDR3 loop: CASSIPKGTSGLTSSTDTQYF. CDR3 sequence (DNA): TGTGCCAGCAGCATCCCCAAAGGGACTAGCGGGTTAACTTCTAGCACAGATACGCAGTATTTT.